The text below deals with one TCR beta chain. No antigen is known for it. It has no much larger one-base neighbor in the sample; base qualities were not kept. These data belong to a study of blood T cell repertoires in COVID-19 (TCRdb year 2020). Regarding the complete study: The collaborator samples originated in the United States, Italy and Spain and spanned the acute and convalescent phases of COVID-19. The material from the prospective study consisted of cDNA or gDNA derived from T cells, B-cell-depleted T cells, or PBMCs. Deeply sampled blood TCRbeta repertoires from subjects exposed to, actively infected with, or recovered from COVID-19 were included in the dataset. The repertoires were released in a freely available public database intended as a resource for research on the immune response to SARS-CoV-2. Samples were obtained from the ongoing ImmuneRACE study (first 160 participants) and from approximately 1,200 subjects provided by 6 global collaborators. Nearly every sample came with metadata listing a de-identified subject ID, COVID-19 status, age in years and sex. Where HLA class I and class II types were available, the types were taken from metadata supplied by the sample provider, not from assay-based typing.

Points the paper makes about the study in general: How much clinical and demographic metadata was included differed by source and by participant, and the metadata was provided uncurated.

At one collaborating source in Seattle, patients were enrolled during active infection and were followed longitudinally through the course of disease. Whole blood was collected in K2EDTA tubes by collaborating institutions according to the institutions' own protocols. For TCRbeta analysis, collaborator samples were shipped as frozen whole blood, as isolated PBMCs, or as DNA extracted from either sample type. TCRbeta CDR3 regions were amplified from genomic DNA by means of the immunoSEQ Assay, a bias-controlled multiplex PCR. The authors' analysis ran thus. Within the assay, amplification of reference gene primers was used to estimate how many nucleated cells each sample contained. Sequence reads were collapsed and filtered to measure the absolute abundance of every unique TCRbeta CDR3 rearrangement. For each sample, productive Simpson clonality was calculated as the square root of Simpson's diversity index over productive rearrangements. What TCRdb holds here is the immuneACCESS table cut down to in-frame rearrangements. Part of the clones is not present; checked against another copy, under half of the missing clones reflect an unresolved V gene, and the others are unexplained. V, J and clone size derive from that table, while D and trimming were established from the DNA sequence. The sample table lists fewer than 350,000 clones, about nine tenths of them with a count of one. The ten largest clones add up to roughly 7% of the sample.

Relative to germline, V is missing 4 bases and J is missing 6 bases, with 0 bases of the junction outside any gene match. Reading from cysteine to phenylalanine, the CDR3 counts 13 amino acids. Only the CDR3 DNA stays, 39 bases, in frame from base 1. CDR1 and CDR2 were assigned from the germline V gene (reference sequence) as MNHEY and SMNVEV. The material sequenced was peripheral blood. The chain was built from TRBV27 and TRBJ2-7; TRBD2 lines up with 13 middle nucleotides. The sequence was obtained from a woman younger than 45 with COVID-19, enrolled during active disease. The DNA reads TGTGCCAGCAGTTGGACTAGCGGGAGCGAGCAGTACTTC. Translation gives CASSWTSGSEQYF.